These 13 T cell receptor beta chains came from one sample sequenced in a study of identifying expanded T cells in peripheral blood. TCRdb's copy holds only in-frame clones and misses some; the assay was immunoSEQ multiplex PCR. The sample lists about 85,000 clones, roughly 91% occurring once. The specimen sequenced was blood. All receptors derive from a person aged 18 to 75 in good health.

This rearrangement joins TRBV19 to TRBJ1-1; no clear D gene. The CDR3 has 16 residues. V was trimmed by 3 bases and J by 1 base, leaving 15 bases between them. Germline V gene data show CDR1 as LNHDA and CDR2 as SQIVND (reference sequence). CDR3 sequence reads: CASSITFEVQNTEAFF. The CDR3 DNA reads TGTGCCAGTAGTATTACCTTTGAGGTGCAGAACACTGAAGCTTTCTTT.

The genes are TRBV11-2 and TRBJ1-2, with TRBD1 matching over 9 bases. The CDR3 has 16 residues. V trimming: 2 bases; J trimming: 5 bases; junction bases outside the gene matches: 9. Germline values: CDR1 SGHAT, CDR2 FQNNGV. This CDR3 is CASSLTGGDHDYGYTF. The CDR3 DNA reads TGTGCCAGCAGCTTAACAGGGGGCGACCATGATTATGGCTACACCTTC.

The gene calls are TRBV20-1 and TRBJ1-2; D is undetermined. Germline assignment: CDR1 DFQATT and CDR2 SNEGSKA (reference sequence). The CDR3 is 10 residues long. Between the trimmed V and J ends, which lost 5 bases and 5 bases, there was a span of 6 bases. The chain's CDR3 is CSAAAYGYTF. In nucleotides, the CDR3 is TGCAGTGCTGCCGCGTATGGCTACACCTTC.

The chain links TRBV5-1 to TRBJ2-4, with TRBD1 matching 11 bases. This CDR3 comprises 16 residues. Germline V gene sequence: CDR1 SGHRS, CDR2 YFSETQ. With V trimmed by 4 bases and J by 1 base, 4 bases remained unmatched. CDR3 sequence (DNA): TGCGCCAGCAGCCCTGGACAGGGGGCCGCCAAAAACATTCAGTACTTC. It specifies CASSPGQGAAKNIQYF.

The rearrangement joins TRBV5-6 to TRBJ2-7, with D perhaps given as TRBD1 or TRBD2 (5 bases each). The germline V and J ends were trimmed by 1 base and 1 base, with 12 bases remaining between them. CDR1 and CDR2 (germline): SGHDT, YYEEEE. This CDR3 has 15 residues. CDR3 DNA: TGTGCCAGCAGCTTGAGGGACCCAGGATCCTACGAGCAGTACTTC. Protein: CASSLRDPGSYEQYF. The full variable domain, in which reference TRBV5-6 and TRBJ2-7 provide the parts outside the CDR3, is DAGVTQSPTHLIKTRGQQVTLRCSPKSGHDTVSWYQQALGQGPQFIFQYYEEEERQRGNFPDRFSGHQFPNYSSELNVNALLLGDSALYLCASSLRDPGSYEQYFGPGTRLTVT.

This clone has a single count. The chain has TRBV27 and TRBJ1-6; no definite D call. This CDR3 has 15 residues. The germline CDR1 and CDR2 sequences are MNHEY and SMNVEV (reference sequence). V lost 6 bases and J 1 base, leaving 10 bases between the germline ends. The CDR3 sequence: CASSSSRSYNSPLHF. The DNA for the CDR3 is TGTGCCAGCAGCTCGTCCAGGTCCTATAATTCACCCCTCCACTTT.

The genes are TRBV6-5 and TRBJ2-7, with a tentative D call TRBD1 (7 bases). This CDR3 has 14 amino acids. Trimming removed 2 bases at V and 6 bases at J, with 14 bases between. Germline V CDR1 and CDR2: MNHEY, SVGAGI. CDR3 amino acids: CASSYARGRSEQYF. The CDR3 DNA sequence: TGTGCCAGCAGTTACGCCAGGGGGAGGTCCGAGCAGTACTTC.

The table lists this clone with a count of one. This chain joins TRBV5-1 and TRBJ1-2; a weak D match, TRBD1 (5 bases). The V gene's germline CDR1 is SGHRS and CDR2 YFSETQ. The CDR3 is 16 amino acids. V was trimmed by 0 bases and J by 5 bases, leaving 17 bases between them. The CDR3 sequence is CASSLELGEGWYGYTF. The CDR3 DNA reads TGCGCCAGCAGCTTGGAACTGGGAGAGGGGTGGTATGGCTACACCTTC.

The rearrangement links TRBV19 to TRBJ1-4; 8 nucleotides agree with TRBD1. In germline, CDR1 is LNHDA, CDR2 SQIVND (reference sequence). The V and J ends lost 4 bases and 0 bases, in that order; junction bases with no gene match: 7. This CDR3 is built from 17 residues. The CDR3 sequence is CASSTGQGKTTNEKLFF. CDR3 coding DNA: TGTGCCAGTAGTACCGGACAGGGAAAGACAACTAATGAAAAACTGTTTTTT.

For the CDR3, the DNA is TGTGCCAGCAGCTTTGGGACTAGCTTAGAAACAGATACGCAGTATTTT. Protein: CASSFGTSLETDTQYF. V usage is TRBV5-5 and J usage is TRBJ2-3; 9 positions match TRBD2. The CDR3 runs 16 residues. Trimming at V came to 2 bases and at J to 3 bases, leaving 7 bases not matched to a gene. Germline-derived CDR1 and CDR2 are SGHKS and YYEKEE (reference sequence). Together with reference TRBV5-5 and TRBJ2-3, the CDR3 gives the full variable domain: DAGVTQSPTHLIKTRGQQVTLRCSPISGHKSVSWYQQVLGQGPQFIFQYYEKEERGRGNFPDRFSARQFPNYSSELNVNALLLGDSALYLCASSFGTSLETDTQYFGPGTRLTVL.

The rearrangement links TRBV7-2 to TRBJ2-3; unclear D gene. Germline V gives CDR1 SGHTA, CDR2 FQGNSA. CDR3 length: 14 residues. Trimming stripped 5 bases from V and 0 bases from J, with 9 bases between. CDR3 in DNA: TGTGCCAGCAGCCGGCCGACCAGCACAGATACGCAGTATTTT. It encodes CASSRPTSTDTQYF.

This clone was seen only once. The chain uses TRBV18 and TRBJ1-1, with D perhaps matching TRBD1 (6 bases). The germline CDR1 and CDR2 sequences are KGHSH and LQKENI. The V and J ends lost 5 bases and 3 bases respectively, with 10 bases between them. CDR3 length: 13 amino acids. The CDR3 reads CASSSNRDTEAFF. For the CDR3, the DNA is TGTGCCAGCTCAAGCAACAGGGACACTGAAGCTTTCTTT.

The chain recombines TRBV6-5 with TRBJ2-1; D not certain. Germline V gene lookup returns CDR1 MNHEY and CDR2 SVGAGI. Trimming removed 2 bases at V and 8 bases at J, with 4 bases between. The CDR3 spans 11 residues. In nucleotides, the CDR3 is TGTGCCAGCAGTTACGGTTATGAGCAGTTCTTC. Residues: CASSYGYEQFF.